These T cell receptor beta chains were read from a single sample in a study of T cells after yellow fever vaccination. TCRdb reanalysed the 5' RACE reads using MiXCR and keeps one entry per CDR3 protein. This repertoire shows hundreds of thousands of distinct CDR3 sequences, roughly 12% found once; its top ten account for under 15%. Sequencing was performed on PBMCs, taken on the day of the yellow fever booster vaccination. Receptors originate from a man aged 25 to 40 who received the YFV17D yellow fever vaccine. Both conserved end residues are part of each CDR3. D genes are given only for firm matches. Rows give clone size only sometimes, using once, few, many, or a class for an expanded clone.

j_call d_call clone_size v_call cdr3_nt cdr3_aa
TRBJ1-6 TRBD1 few TRBV27 TGTGCCAGCAGGCAGACAGGGGAAGGCTCACCCCTCCACTTT CASRQTGEGSPLHF
TRBJ2-2 TRBD2 NA TRBV29-1 TGCAGCGCCAAAAAGAGGCTAGCGGACACCGGGGAGCTGTTTTTT CSAKKRLADTGELFF
TRBJ2-4 NA few TRBV11-2 TGTGCCAGCAGCTTGGCAGGGAGGTTTTCCATTCAGTACTTC CASSLAGRFSIQYF
TRBJ2-7 TRBD2 NA TRBV7-9 TGTGCCAGCAGCCAATGGGGGACTAGCAGCTACGAGCAGTACTTC CASSQWGTSSYEQYF
TRBJ2-7 TRBD2 few TRBV20-1 TGCAGCGCTAGAATTACTAGCGGGAGCCACGAGCAGTACTTC CSARITSGSHEQYF
TRBJ2-7 TRBD1 few TRBV20-1 TGCAGTGCGCCGACAGGGGGACGCTACGAGCAGTACTTC CSAPTGGRYEQYF
TRBJ2-4 NA many TRBV28 TGTGCCAGCAGCCCCGCTGTTAACATTCAGTACTTC CASSPAVNIQYF
TRBJ2-5 NA few TRBV15 TGTGCCACCAGCTGCCCCAGGGACGGTGAAGAGACCCAGTACTTC CATSCPRDGEETQYF
TRBJ2-7 NA NA TRBV7-8 TGTGCCAGCAGCTTAGGGGGTAGCGGCCCCTACGAGCAGTACTTC CASSLGGSGPYEQYF
TRBJ2-5 NA NA TRBV6-1 TGTGCCAGCAGCGAGGTTGGGGCAGAAGAGACCCAGTACTTC CASSEVGAEETQYF
TRBJ2-2 NA NA TRBV10-2 TGCGCCAGCAGTGAACTTAAGAACACCGGGGAGCTGTTTTTT CASSELKNTGELFF
TRBJ1-3 NA NA TRBV12-3/TRBV12-4 TGTGCCAGCAGAACCGGGACGGAAGGAAACACCATATATTTT CASRTGTEGNTIYF
TRBJ2-7 TRBD2 many TRBV20-1 TGCAGTGCTAGAGGCGGGAGGGACCCGAGCGAGCAGTACTTC CSARGGRDPSEQYF
TRBJ2-7 TRBD1 NA TRBV10-3 TGTGCCATCAGTGAGTTAGCAGGGGGAACCTACGAGCAGTACTTC CAISELAGGTYEQYF
TRBJ2-7 TRBD2 NA TRBV20-1 TGCAGTGCCCCCATCCTAGCGGGAGGCCCCATCGAGCAGTACTTC CSAPILAGGPIEQYF
TRBJ1-2 NA NA TRBV3-1 TGTGCCAGCAGCCAAGATTTAGGGGGGGACTATGGCTACACCTTC CASSQDLGGDYGYTF
TRBJ2-7 TRBD2 NA TRBV7-2 TGTGCCAGCACCCTCGGGGGGAACCCCTACGAGCAGTACTTC CASTLGGNPYEQYF
TRBJ2-7 NA NA TRBV29-1 TGCAGCGTCATGGAGACGCGGGGCCCCTACGAGCAGTACTTC CSVMETRGPYEQYF
TRBJ2-5 NA few TRBV9 TGTGCCAGCAGCGTCTCCGGAGGGGGACTCCCCCCCTTGGTCAAAGAGACCCAGTACTTC CASSVSGGGLPPLVKETQYF
TRBJ2-1 NA NA TRBV7-2 TGTACCAGCAGCTTAGCGGTCGGAGGGTATTACAATGAGCAGTTCTTC CTSSLAVGGYYNEQFF
TRBJ2-7 TRBD2 NA TRBV18 TGTGCCAGCTCAAAAACCGGGACTACGCTGAGAGACGTCGGCTACGAGCAGTACTTC CASSKTGTTLRDVGYEQYF
TRBJ2-7 NA NA TRBV7-9 TGTGCCAGCAGTCAGTCAGGCCACGAGCAGTACTTC CASSQSGHEQYF
TRBJ1-2 NA few TRBV29-1 TGCAGCGTTGAAGATGGAGGCTATGGCTACACCTTC CSVEDGGYGYTF
TRBJ2-1 NA few TRBV18 TGTGCCAGCTCCCCCCCGGGTAATGATGAGCAGTTCTTC CASSPPGNDEQFF
TRBJ2-7 TRBD2 few TRBV7-9 TGTGCCAGCCGACAGCGGGAGTTCAACGAGCAGTACTTC CASRQREFNEQYF
TRBJ2-5 NA NA TRBV20-1 TGCAGTGCTATTCCCCTTTCCCTCTCTGTTTTAGAGACCCAGTACTTC CSAIPLSLSVLETQYF
TRBJ2-5 TRBD1 NA TRBV7-6 TGTGCCAGCGTACAGGGGGCGGGAGAGACCCAGTACTTC CASVQGAGETQYF
TRBJ1-1 NA NA TRBV15 TGTGCCACCAGCAGAGACCCCGCGAACACTGAAGCTTTCTTT CATSRDPANTEAFF
TRBJ2-4 TRBD2 NA TRBV12-3/TRBV12-4 TGTGCCTGCACAAGGACTAGCTGGGTGACCAAAAACATTCAGTACTTC CACTRTSWVTKNIQYF
TRBJ2-1 TRBD2 few TRBV28 TGTGCCAGCAGTTTATGGCTAGCGGGAGAATATGAGCAGTTCTTC CASSLWLAGEYEQFF
TRBJ2-2 NA few TRBV28 TGTGCCAGCAGCCCGGGAGAAAGGGACGGGGAGCTGTTTTTT CASSPGERDGELFF
TRBJ1-3 NA NA TRBV5-1 TGCGCCAGCAGCGAAGCCGGACACTCTGGAAACACCATATATTTT CASSEAGHSGNTIYF
TRBJ1-2 TRBD1 few TRBV24-1 TGTGCCACCAGTGGAGGGACAGATTATGGCTACACCTTC CATSGGTDYGYTF
TRBJ2-3 TRBD2 few TRBV9 TGTGCCAGCAGCGAAGGACTAGCGGGAGAATCATTAGATACGCAGTATTTT CASSEGLAGESLDTQYF